This T cell receptor beta chain appears in the sequencing data of a study of Graves' ophthalmopathy and Graves' hyperthyroidism. This clonotype came up many times. RNA transcripts served as template for amplifying TCR beta CDR3 sequences. The authors performed first-round RT-PCR with HTBI primers and then a second-round multiplex PCR. In TCRdb, the multiplex PCR reads were re-called with MiXCR into one record per CDR3 protein. The table shows 580,000 or so distinct CDR3 sequences, with 35% to 45% occurring only once. Germline loops: CDR1 LNHDA, CDR2 SQIVND (reference sequence). Between the trimmed V and J ends, which lost 5 bases and 4 bases, there was a span of 9 bases. The CDR3 has 13 amino acids.

The rearrangement joins TRBV19 to TRBJ1-5; no definite D call. Sequencing was carried out using peripheral blood or thyroid tissue (not recorded which). The source is an adult man with Graves' hyperthyroidism. The CDR3 DNA is TGTGCCAGTAGTCGGGCGGTGAATCAGCCCCAGCATTTT. Translated: CASSRAVNQPQHF. Full variable domain (remainder filled in from reference TRBV19 and TRBJ1-5): DGGITQSPKYLFRKEGQNVTLSCEQNLNHDAMYWYRQDPGQGLRLIYYSQIVNDFQKGDIAEGYSVSREKKESFPLTVTSAQKNPTAFYLCASSRAVNQPQHFGDGTRLSIL.